A selection of T cell receptor beta chains follows, all from one sample in a study of response to subunit inactivated influenza vaccine. TCRdb re-analysed the RT-PCR reads in MiXCR, keeping a single row per CDR3 protein. The table includes roughly 650,000 distinct CDR3 sequences, 11% to 15% detected once. Sequences were derived from PBMCs from blood, sampled 14 days before vaccination. Receptor source: a man in his fifties who received an inactivated influenza vaccine. Each CDR3 is given with its conserved first and last residue. The D gene is left open where the match is weak. Clone size is not always given. Where it is, it says once, few, many or a class for expanded clones.

size: -; J: TRBJ2-7; D: TRBD2; V: TRBV6-5; CDR3: CASSYPTKMAGGGTYEQYF; DNA: TGTGCCAGCAGTTACCCGACGAAGATGGCGGGAGGGGGGACCTACGAGCAGTACTTC
size: few; J: TRBJ2-7; D: -; V: TRBV7-9; CDR3: CASSLDDLYEQYF; DNA: TGTGCCAGCAGCTTAGATGACCTGTACGAGCAGTACTTC
size: -; J: TRBJ2-2; D: -; V: TRBV12-3/TRBV12-4; CDR3: CASRADSGRYTGELFF; DNA: TGTGCCAGCAGGGCGGACTCCGGACGGTATACCGGGGAGCTGTTTTTT
size: -; J: TRBJ2-1; D: TRBD2; V: TRBV4-1; CDR3: CASSQLLAGGFSEQFF; DNA: TGCGCCAGCAGCCAACTACTAGCGGGGGGGTTCAGTGAGCAGTTCTTC
size: many; J: TRBJ1-5; D: TRBD1; V: TRBV12-3/TRBV12-4; CDR3: CASSVQGNQPQHF; DNA: TGTGCCAGCAGCGTACAGGGGAATCAGCCCCAGCATTTT
size: -; J: TRBJ2-2; D: -; V: TRBV6-5; CDR3: CASRSYSGELFF; DNA: TGTGCCAGCAGATCCTACTCCGGGGAGCTGTTTTTT
size: few; J: TRBJ1-1; D: -; V: TRBV5-1; CDR3: CASSLAGGGSNTEAFF; DNA: TGCGCCAGCAGCTTGGCTGGGGGAGGTTCGAACACTGAAGCTTTCTTT
size: -; J: TRBJ2-1; D: TRBD2; V: TRBV14; CDR3: CASSPGLAGGTVEQFF; DNA: TGTGCCAGCAGCCCAGGACTAGCGGGAGGAACGGTTGAGCAGTTCTTC
size: -; J: TRBJ2-4; D: -; V: TRBV18; CDR3: CASTLGSGAKNIQYF; DNA: TGTGCCAGCACTTTAGGGAGTGGGGCCAAAAACATTCAGTACTTC
size: -; J: TRBJ1-2; D: -; V: TRBV18; CDR3: CASSPHPRGIGPF; DNA: TGTGCCAGCTCACCACACCCCCGGGGAATCGGTCCCTTC
size: -; J: TRBJ2-5; D: -; V: TRBV7-9; CDR3: CASRDGTTQETQYF; DNA: TGTGCCAGCAGGGACGGCACCACTCAAGAGACCCAGTACTTC
size: few; J: TRBJ2-1; D: TRBD2; V: TRBV20-1; CDR3: CSAREPGLAGITEQFF; DNA: TGCAGTGCTAGAGAGCCGGGACTAGCGGGGATTACTGAGCAGTTCTTC
size: few; J: TRBJ2-7; D: TRBD1; V: TRBV6-5; CDR3: CASSYSQGDLTYEQYF; DNA: TGTGCCAGCAGTTACTCTCAGGGGGACCTCACCTACGAGCAGTACTTC
size: -; J: TRBJ2-6; D: TRBD1; V: TRBV5-6; CDR3: CASSSPTRDRASSGANVLTF; DNA: TGTGCCAGCAGCTCCCCTACCCGGGACAGGGCTAGCTCTGGGGCCAACGTCCTGACTTTC
size: few; J: TRBJ2-2; D: -; V: TRBV5-1; CDR3: CASSLWGSTNTGELFF; DNA: TGCGCCAGCAGCTTGTGGGGTTCAACGAACACCGGGGAGCTGTTTTTT
size: -; J: TRBJ1-2; D: TRBD1; V: TRBV5-1; CDR3: CASSLGTGVGGGYTF; DNA: TGCGCCAGCAGCTTGGGGACAGGGGTTGGTGGAGGCTACACCTTC
size: few; J: TRBJ2-5; D: TRBD1; V: TRBV10-3; CDR3: CAISDGQGVETQYF; DNA: TGTGCCATCAGTGACGGACAGGGTGTTGAGACCCAGTACTTC
size: -; J: TRBJ1-5; D: -; V: TRBV12-3/TRBV12-4; CDR3: CASSRGPSQHF; DNA: TGTGCCAGCAGTCGCGGTCCCTCCCAGCATTTT
size: -; J: TRBJ2-2; D: -; V: TRBV11-2; CDR3: CASSLVQLPGELFF; DNA: TGTGCCAGCAGCTTAGTTCAGTTGCCCGGGGAGCTGTTTTTT
size: few; J: TRBJ2-5; D: TRBD1; V: TRBV24-1; CDR3: CATSDPGTGGMGETQYF; DNA: TGTGCCACCAGTGACCCAGGGACAGGGGGAATGGGGGAGACCCAGTACTTC
size: -; J: TRBJ1-1; D: -; V: TRBV20-1; CDR3: CRARRGANTEAFF; DNA: TGCCGGGCGCGCCGGGGGGCGAACACTGAAGCTTTCTTT
size: few; J: TRBJ1-3; D: -; V: TRBV6-2/TRBV6-3; CDR3: CASSYDLSGNTIYF; DNA: TGTGCCAGCAGTTACGATCTCTCTGGAAACACCATATATTTT
size: -; J: TRBJ1-1; D: -; V: TRBV7-2; CDR3: CASSLNVVTEAFF; DNA: TGTGCCAGCAGCTTAAATGTTGTCACTGAAGCTTTCTTT
size: few; J: TRBJ1-6; D: TRBD1; V: TRBV20-1; CDR3: CSAKTGEDSPLHF; DNA: TGCAGTGCTAAGACAGGGGAGGATTCACCCCTCCACTTT
size: few; J: TRBJ2-1; D: TRBD2; V: TRBV7-6; CDR3: CASSLVPGGPHNEQFF; DNA: TGTGCCAGCAGCTTAGTACCGGGAGGGCCGCACAATGAGCAGTTCTTC
size: few; J: TRBJ1-5; D: -; V: TRBV4-1; CDR3: CASSQEFSGYSNQPQHF; DNA: TGCGCCAGCAGCCAAGAATTTTCCGGCTATAGCAATCAGCCCCAGCATTTT
size: few; J: TRBJ2-2; D: -; V: TRBV4-1; CDR3: CASSQLPGELFF; DNA: TGCGCCAGCAGCCAACTACCCGGGGAGCTGTTTTTT
size: many; J: TRBJ2-7; D: -; V: TRBV6-2/TRBV6-3; CDR3: CASSRGQSYEQYF; DNA: TGTGCCAGCAGCAGAGGACAGTCCTACGAGCAGTACTTC
size: many; J: TRBJ2-4; D: -; V: TRBV7-2; CDR3: CASSPSNLAKNIQYF; DNA: TGTGCCAGCAGCCCGTCAAACCTAGCCAAAAACATTCAGTACTTC
size: many; J: TRBJ2-4; D: -; V: TRBV4-2; CDR3: CASSQDWLGVYDIQYF; DNA: TGTGCCAGCAGCCAAGATTGGCTGGGGGTTTATGACATTCAGTACTTC
size: few; J: TRBJ2-6; D: -; V: TRBV4-2; CDR3: CASSQDSGRPSGANVLTF; DNA: TGTGCCAGCAGCCAAGATTCAGGGAGACCTTCTGGGGCCAACGTCCTGACTTTC
size: many; J: TRBJ2-6; D: -; V: TRBV19; CDR3: CASSQALVGTGSSGANVLTF; DNA: TGTGCCAGTAGCCAAGCCCTGGTAGGGACGGGATCTTCGGGGGCCAACGTCCTGACTTTC
size: few; J: TRBJ2-2; D: TRBD1; V: TRBV11-3; CDR3: CASSLFGQGNTGELFF; DNA: TGTGCCAGCAGCCTTTTCGGACAGGGAAACACCGGGGAGCTGTTTTTT
size: few; J: TRBJ1-6; D: -; V: TRBV5-1; CDR3: CASSRVGEGSPLHF; DNA: TGCGCCAGCAGCCGCGTGGGGGAAGGGTCACCCCTCCACTTT
size: few; J: TRBJ1-2; D: -; V: TRBV20-1; CDR3: CSATHKRGNYGYTF; DNA: TGCAGTGCCACCCATAAACGGGGGAACTATGGCTACACCTTC
size: few; J: TRBJ1-4; D: -; V: TRBV28; CDR3: CASSFQGGGKEKLFF; DNA: TGTGCCAGCAGTTTTCAGGGAGGGGGGAAGGAAAAACTGTTTTTT